The rows below give T cell receptor beta chains drawn from one sample of a study of OX40 agonist ivuxolimab in advanced cancers. Here immunoSEQ multiplex PCR was the method, and the copy in TCRdb shows in-frame clones only, minus some. Of 65,000 to 90,000 clones listed, around 90% are singletons. This specimen consisted of CD4+ or CD8+ T cells sorted from blood, obtained in a trial of the OX40 agonist ivuxolimab. All receptors come from an adult with an advanced solid tumor such as melanoma, head and neck, liver or kidney cancer. The CDR3 runs from the conserved cysteine through the conserved F or W. The D gene is left open where the match is weak. Some rows mark clone size as missing; the rest say once, few, many or name a class of expanded clone.

v_gene: TRBV19; j_gene: TRBJ1-2; d_gene: NA; abundance: NA; CDR3aa: CASEGPGTGNYGYTF; CDR3nt: TGTGCCAGTGAAGGGCCCGGGACGGGTAACTATGGCTACACCTTC
v_gene: TRBV5-1; j_gene: TRBJ2-2; d_gene: TRBD2; abundance: NA; CDR3aa: CASSPRTSDTGELFF; CDR3nt: TGCGCCAGCAGTCCTAGGACTAGCGACACCGGGGAGCTGTTTTTT
v_gene: TRBV19; j_gene: TRBJ1-1; d_gene: NA; abundance: NA; CDR3aa: CASSLSRRNTEAFF; CDR3nt: TGTGCCAGTAGTTTGTCCAGGAGGAACACTGAAGCTTTCTTT
v_gene: TRBV10-3; j_gene: TRBJ1-4; d_gene: TRBD1; abundance: NA; CDR3aa: CATRDRGLGNEKLFF; CDR3nt: TGTGCCACTCGGGACAGGGGGCTCGGTAATGAAAAACTGTTTTTT
v_gene: TRBV6-5; j_gene: TRBJ2-1; d_gene: TRBD2; abundance: NA; CDR3aa: CASSYGTSYNEQFF; CDR3nt: TGTGCCAGCAGTTACGGGACTAGCTACAATGAGCAGTTCTTC
v_gene: TRBV6-4; j_gene: TRBJ2-2; d_gene: NA; abundance: NA; CDR3aa: CASSEDITGELFF; CDR3nt: TGTGCCAGCTCTGAAGATATCACCGGGGAGCTGTTTTTT
v_gene: TRBV7-2; j_gene: TRBJ1-4; d_gene: NA; abundance: once; CDR3aa: CASSPGATNEKLFF; CDR3nt: TGTGCCAGCAGCCCGGGGGCAACTAATGAAAAACTGTTTTTT
v_gene: TRBV30; j_gene: TRBJ2-5; d_gene: NA; abundance: NA; CDR3aa: CAWSATRGTQYF; CDR3nt: TGTGCCTGGAGTGCCACGAGGGGGACCCAGTACTTC
v_gene: TRBV6-5; j_gene: TRBJ2-7; d_gene: TRBD1; abundance: NA; CDR3aa: CASSSRPGQSSYEQYF; CDR3nt: TGTGCCAGCAGTTCGCGCCCGGGACAGAGCTCCTACGAGCAGTACTTC
v_gene: TRBV6-1; j_gene: TRBJ2-6; d_gene: NA; abundance: NA; CDR3aa: CASTPEFSGANVLTF; CDR3nt: TGTGCCAGCACCCCGGAGTTCTCTGGGGCCAACGTCCTGACTTTC
v_gene: TRBV6-1; j_gene: TRBJ2-7; d_gene: TRBD2; abundance: NA; CDR3aa: CASSQGLAGVYEQYF; CDR3nt: TGTGCCAGCAGCCAAGGACTAGCTGGGGTGTACGAGCAGTACTTC
v_gene: TRBV15; j_gene: TRBJ1-3; d_gene: NA; abundance: NA; CDR3aa: CATSRDLKGPGNTIYF; CDR3nt: TGTGCCACCAGCAGAGATTTGAAGGGACCTGGAAACACCATATATTTT
v_gene: TRBV7-9; j_gene: TRBJ2-1; d_gene: NA; abundance: NA; CDR3aa: CASSQFWTIDNEQFF; CDR3nt: TGTGCCAGCAGCCAATTCTGGACTATTGACAATGAGCAGTTCTTC
v_gene: TRBV5-1; j_gene: TRBJ2-3; d_gene: TRBD2; abundance: NA; CDR3aa: CASSTRTSGLTDTQYF; CDR3nt: TGCGCCAGCAGCACCCGGACTAGCGGACTCACAGATACGCAGTATTTT
v_gene: TRBV4-1; j_gene: TRBJ2-6; d_gene: NA; abundance: NA; CDR3aa: CASSRDMSSGANVLTF; CDR3nt: TGCGCCAGCAGCCGGGACATGTCCTCTGGGGCCAACGTCCTGACTTTC
v_gene: TRBV28; j_gene: TRBJ2-4; d_gene: NA; abundance: NA; CDR3aa: CASSYEQVAKNIQYF; CDR3nt: TGTGCCAGCAGTTATGAGCAGGTAGCCAAAAACATTCAGTACTTC
v_gene: TRBV29-1; j_gene: TRBJ2-5; d_gene: NA; abundance: NA; CDR3aa: CSVEDQRSSEWETQYF; CDR3nt: TGCAGCGTTGAAGATCAAAGGTCTAGCGAATGGGAGACCCAGTACTTC
v_gene: TRBV7-8; j_gene: TRBJ1-5; d_gene: NA; abundance: NA; CDR3aa: CASSPRAVPQNQPQHF; CDR3nt: TGTGCCAGCAGCCCGAGGGCAGTCCCTCAAAATCAGCCCCAGCATTTT
v_gene: TRBV4-3; j_gene: TRBJ1-4; d_gene: NA; abundance: NA; CDR3aa: CASSQDRLANEKLFF; CDR3nt: TGCGCCAGCAGCCAAGATCGGTTGGCTAATGAAAAACTGTTTTTT
v_gene: TRBV5-1; j_gene: TRBJ2-1; d_gene: NA; abundance: once; CDR3aa: CASSAGTESSYNEQFF; CDR3nt: TGCGCCAGCAGCGCGGGGACCGAAAGCTCCTACAATGAGCAGTTCTTC
v_gene: TRBV15; j_gene: TRBJ2-7; d_gene: NA; abundance: NA; CDR3aa: CATSRGDGSSSYEQYF; CDR3nt: TGTGCCACCAGCAGAGGTGACGGGAGCAGCTCCTACGAGCAGTACTTC
v_gene: TRBV11-2; j_gene: TRBJ2-3; d_gene: NA; abundance: NA; CDR3aa: CASSFVGSTDTQYF; CDR3nt: TGTGCCAGCAGCTTTGTGGGAAGCACAGATACGCAGTATTTT
v_gene: TRBV18; j_gene: TRBJ2-7; d_gene: NA; abundance: NA; CDR3aa: CASSPRTTDNYEQYF; CDR3nt: TGTGCCAGCTCACCACGAACGACGGACAACTACGAGCAGTACTTC
v_gene: TRBV2; j_gene: TRBJ2-3; d_gene: NA; abundance: NA; CDR3aa: CASRQPGSVGDTQYF; CDR3nt: TGTGCCAGCAGGCAACCGGGATCTGTTGGAGATACGCAGTATTTT
v_gene: TRBV28; j_gene: TRBJ2-7; d_gene: NA; abundance: NA; CDR3aa: CASSSHKRASYEQYF; CDR3nt: TGTGCCAGCAGTTCGCACAAGCGGGCCTCCTACGAGCAGTACTTC
v_gene: TRBV19; j_gene: TRBJ2-1; d_gene: TRBD1; abundance: NA; CDR3aa: CASSKTRDSSYNEQFF; CDR3nt: TGTGCCAGTAGTAAAACAAGGGACAGCTCCTACAATGAGCAGTTCTTC
v_gene: TRBV19; j_gene: TRBJ2-1; d_gene: TRBD2; abundance: NA; CDR3aa: CASSIPSGREVYNEQFF; CDR3nt: TGTGCCAGTAGTATACCCTCGGGGCGGGAGGTCTACAATGAGCAGTTCTTC
v_gene: TRBV5-1; j_gene: TRBJ2-2; d_gene: TRBD1; abundance: NA; CDR3aa: CASSWGQLAGELFF; CDR3nt: TGCGCCAGCAGCTGGGGACAGCTTGCCGGGGAGCTGTTTTTT
v_gene: TRBV28; j_gene: TRBJ2-7; d_gene: NA; abundance: NA; CDR3aa: CASLGISSYEQYF; CDR3nt: TGTGCCAGCCTAGGGATCAGCTCCTACGAGCAGTACTTC
v_gene: TRBV5-6; j_gene: TRBJ1-5; d_gene: NA; abundance: NA; CDR3aa: CASSLGGPDPNQPQHF; CDR3nt: TGTGCCAGCAGCTTGGGGGGTCCGGATCCTAATCAGCCCCAGCATTTT
v_gene: TRBV4-2; j_gene: TRBJ2-3; d_gene: TRBD2; abundance: NA; CDR3aa: CASSQQTSGGDTQYF; CDR3nt: TGTGCCAGCAGCCAACAGACTAGCGGGGGAGATACGCAGTATTTT
v_gene: TRBV11-2; j_gene: TRBJ2-3; d_gene: NA; abundance: NA; CDR3aa: CASSSWGSGADTQYF; CDR3nt: TGTGCCAGCAGCTCCTGGGGTAGTGGGGCAGATACGCAGTATTTT
v_gene: TRBV10-3; j_gene: TRBJ2-7; d_gene: TRBD2; abundance: NA; CDR3aa: CAIRGGTSSSYEQYF; CDR3nt: TGTGCCATCAGGGGGGGGACTTCAAGCTCCTACGAGCAGTACTTC
v_gene: TRBV7-2; j_gene: TRBJ1-3; d_gene: NA; abundance: NA; CDR3aa: CASTSNSGSGNTIYF; CDR3nt: TGTGCCAGCACCTCCAACTCAGGGTCTGGAAACACCATATATTTT
v_gene: TRBV10-3; j_gene: TRBJ2-1; d_gene: NA; abundance: NA; CDR3aa: CAIRQRGGSYNEQFF; CDR3nt: TGTGCCATCAGACAGAGGGGGGGGTCCTACAATGAGCAGTTCTTC
v_gene: TRBV5-6; j_gene: TRBJ2-3; d_gene: NA; abundance: NA; CDR3aa: CASSFAGLDTQYF; CDR3nt: TGTGCCAGCAGCTTTGCCGGTCTGGATACGCAGTATTTT
v_gene: TRBV14; j_gene: TRBJ2-7; d_gene: NA; abundance: NA; CDR3aa: CASSRSSGEQYF; CDR3nt: TGTGCCAGCAGCCGCTCATCGGGAGAGCAGTACTTC
v_gene: TRBV18; j_gene: TRBJ1-1; d_gene: NA; abundance: NA; CDR3aa: CASSPQQGNTEAFF; CDR3nt: TGTGCCAGCTCACCTCAACAGGGAAACACTGAAGCTTTCTTT
v_gene: TRBV7-2; j_gene: TRBJ1-5; d_gene: TRBD1; abundance: NA; CDR3aa: CASSLAAGGGQPQHF; CDR3nt: TGTGCCAGCAGCTTAGCGGCAGGGGGGGGTCAGCCCCAGCATTTT
v_gene: TRBV9; j_gene: TRBJ2-7; d_gene: TRBD2; abundance: NA; CDR3aa: CASGPGTSGRSEQYF; CDR3nt: TGTGCCAGCGGTCCCGGGACTAGCGGGAGGAGCGAGCAGTACTTC
v_gene: TRBV21-1; j_gene: TRBJ1-1; d_gene: NA; abundance: few; CDR3aa: CASLGMNTEAFF; CDR3nt: TGTGCCAGCCTTGGGATGAACACTGAAGCTTTCTTT
v_gene: TRBV7-9; j_gene: TRBJ2-3; d_gene: NA; abundance: NA; CDR3aa: CASSLTGSTDTQYF; CDR3nt: TGTGCCAGCAGCTTAACGGGTTCCACAGATACGCAGTATTTT
v_gene: TRBV18; j_gene: TRBJ2-2; d_gene: NA; abundance: NA; CDR3aa: CASSPPSSVLGELFF; CDR3nt: TGTGCCAGCTCACCACCATCTAGCGTTTTAGGGGAGCTGTTTTTT
v_gene: TRBV2; j_gene: TRBJ2-2; d_gene: TRBD1; abundance: NA; CDR3aa: CASYPQGESTGELFF; CDR3nt: TGTGCCAGCTACCCACAGGGGGAGAGCACCGGGGAGCTGTTTTTT
v_gene: TRBV28; j_gene: TRBJ2-4; d_gene: NA; abundance: NA; CDR3aa: CASSLTDLNIQYF; CDR3nt: TGTGCCAGCAGCCTGACGGACCTAAACATTCAGTACTTC
v_gene: TRBV6-6; j_gene: TRBJ2-7; d_gene: TRBD1; abundance: NA; CDR3aa: CATWGQGLYEQYF; CDR3nt: TGTGCCACCTGGGGACAGGGTTTATACGAGCAGTACTTC
v_gene: TRBV7-2; j_gene: TRBJ2-5; d_gene: NA; abundance: NA; CDR3aa: CASREGGEETQYF; CDR3nt: TGTGCCAGCAGGGAGGGGGGCGAAGAGACCCAGTACTTC
v_gene: TRBV27; j_gene: TRBJ1-1; d_gene: NA; abundance: few; CDR3aa: CASSLIPQGSTEAFF; CDR3nt: TGTGCCAGCAGTTTAATCCCTCAGGGTAGCACTGAAGCTTTCTTT
v_gene: TRBV7-9; j_gene: TRBJ2-7; d_gene: TRBD1; abundance: NA; CDR3aa: CASSLGTGRTYEQYF; CDR3nt: TGTGCCAGCAGCCTCGGGACAGGTAGAACCTACGAGCAGTACTTC
v_gene: TRBV29-1; j_gene: TRBJ1-2; d_gene: NA; abundance: NA; CDR3aa: CSAEPGGSYGYTF; CDR3nt: TGCAGCGCTGAACCAGGAGGTAGCTATGGCTACACCTTC
v_gene: TRBV19; j_gene: TRBJ1-5; d_gene: NA; abundance: once; CDR3aa: CASSRGVSNQPQHF; CDR3nt: TGTGCCAGTAGCAGGGGTGTTAGCAATCAGCCCCAGCATTTT
v_gene: TRBV5-5; j_gene: TRBJ2-1; d_gene: NA; abundance: NA; CDR3aa: CASSLAAMGHNEQFF; CDR3nt: TGTGCCAGCAGCTTGGCCGCTATGGGGCACAATGAGCAGTTCTTC
v_gene: TRBV19; j_gene: TRBJ2-2; d_gene: TRBD1; abundance: NA; CDR3aa: CASSQGVGELFF; CDR3nt: TGTGCCAGTTCACAGGGGGTCGGGGAGCTGTTTTTT
v_gene: TRBV15; j_gene: TRBJ2-7; d_gene: NA; abundance: NA; CDR3aa: CATSRDLGYEQYF; CDR3nt: TGTGCCACCAGCAGAGATTTGGGCTACGAGCAGTACTTC
v_gene: TRBV15; j_gene: TRBJ1-5; d_gene: NA; abundance: NA; CDR3aa: CATGQSNQPQHF; CDR3nt: TGTGCCACCGGGCAGAGCAATCAGCCCCAGCATTTT
v_gene: TRBV30; j_gene: TRBJ1-5; d_gene: TRBD1; abundance: NA; CDR3aa: CAWSSGQGQSQPQHF; CDR3nt: TGTGCCTGGAGCTCCGGACAGGGGCAAAGTCAGCCCCAGCATTTT